This T cell receptor beta chain derives from a study of naive and memory T cell subsets (dated by TCRdb to about 2017). For the wider study: Sorted naive and memory T cell subsets from peripheral blood were analyzed in the study using a UMI-based, open-source pipeline for TCR alpha and beta sequencing. The results of the functional CMV T cell responses matched the IgG serology results in every case. RNA was DNase-treated and reverse transcribed with TCR constant-region primers, mostly using SuperScript III.

The protocol used for the library was UMI-ligation and nested PCR. An equimolar mix of two oligonucleotides covering both TRBC1 and TRBC2 was used as the beta constant-region primer. Four rounds of PCR, combining the SP2 primer with nested alpha and beta constant-region primers, were used to amplify the ligated cDNA. A single-stranded oligonucleotide bearing the SP2 primer plus a 12-nucleotide UMI was ligated onto the 3' end of the cDNA by T4 RNA ligase 1. Incubation of the ligation reaction was carried out at 16 degrees C for roughly 20-25 hours. PCR2 was usually performed as a SYBR Green qPCR and halted at a preset threshold so that over-amplification would not occur. Every purification after the first one was done using Agencourt AMPure XP magnetic beads. Libraries were quantified by Qubit and checked on a TapeStation, where a main peak was expected near 650 bp. Pooled libraries were sequenced on an Illumina MiSeq using v2 2x251 paired-end kits, and typically roughly 0.85-2.1 million reads were obtained per sample. Each sample library was pooled at roughly 4.1 nM, and about 4.5-7% PhiX was included to improve cluster recognition. As for how the authors treated the data: Decombinator assigned V and J genes to Demultiplexor-processed FASTQ reads by tag matching, allowing a single base-pair mismatch. Collapsinator used UMIs to correct both sequencing errors and frequency errors arising from PCR heterogeneity. TCRs were translated and CDR3s were extracted from the conserved cysteine to the FGXG phenylalanine by CDR3Translator, with non-productive sequences being flagged. Gini, Shannon entropy and inverse Simpson indices were calculated on repertoires that had been subsampled to equal numbers of UMI-defined TCRs. Within the linear range, a power law was fitted by maximum likelihood to the distributions of clonotype abundance. When run on a single naive CD8 sample, MIGEC and the pipeline yielded similar UMI counts, similar unique TCR numbers and similar clonal distributions. One analysis removed from the naive repertoire any naive TCRs that were also present in any memory subset from the same donor. The repertoires were searched for 6,000 to 9,500 CMV-associated CDR3 sequences that had been compiled from VDJdb and a published dataset. The raw public reads went through TCRdb reprocessing: fastp at Q25, MiXCR clone calling, in-frame beta chains kept. Every distinct CDR3 protein forms one entry, paired with its most common genes and DNA. Here the V and J calls rest on TCRdb's processing, not on the authors' analysis. The sample table shows 85,000 or so distinct CDR3 sequences, and approximately 9.2% are seen once. Less than 1.5% of the sample goes to the ten largest clones.

The germline ends are 19 bases apart after V is trimmed by 7 bases and J by 3 bases. CDR1 and CDR2 are read off the germline V gene (reference sequence) as MNHEY and SMNVEV. Inclusive of the bounding cysteine and phenylalanine, the CDR3 is 15 residues long. Left in the record is the CDR3 DNA by itself, 45 bases read in frame from the first base. From the second PCR step on, the TCR alpha and beta chain libraries were amplified in separate reactions. The CMV status of each donor was determined by measuring IFNgamma production from CD4+ T cells after fresh PBMCs had been stimulated overnight with CMV viral lysate. Using Miltenyi beads, CD4 T cells were first positively selected, and CD8 T cells were then positively selected from the CD4-negative fraction. Cells were stained for CD3, CD4, CD8, CD45RA, CD27 and a live/dead dye and were sorted on a BD Aria II into four subsets based on CD45RA and CD27. Blood came from a few healthy volunteers, each fractionated into CD4 and CD8 T cells and then into four differentiation subsets. About 110 ml of peripheral blood was collected from each donor, and PBMC were isolated by Ficoll-Paque PLUS density-gradient centrifugation. After sorting, cells were lysed in RLT buffer, RNA was extracted using a Qiagen RNeasy kit, and the extracted RNA was stored at -80 degrees C.

This clonotype was found a few times. What antigen it recognizes has not been identified. No base quality values were provided; no much bigger clone lies one nucleotide off. What the study reported, not specific to this receptor: Naive repertoires, especially CD8, contained a few larger clonotypes, possibly memory cells re-expressing CD45RA. The repertoire findings for the naive and memory subsets could not be validated against a ground truth because none was available. In both CD4 and CD8 cells, a rise in Gini index and a fall in Shannon and inverse Simpson diversity were observed from naive through CM, EM and EMRA. Single alpha or beta chain sequences, rather than paired alpha/beta receptors, were used to define clonotypes. RNA-based TCR counts may be affected by expression changes linked to T cell activation and differentiation. Following error correction, more than 85% of naive TCR sequences occurred only once, which made naive abundance distributions much steeper than those of memory subsets. The abundance of TCRs followed a power law with an exponent that differed between naive and memory subsets yet stayed consistent across the three individuals.

The chain links TRBV27 with TRBJ2-7; no D gene is confidently identified. Sequenced material: naive CD8+ T cells from blood. The sample's cell subset or site label is to be understood as: naive T cells, CD45RA high CD27+. This sequence was found in a human donor in good health. The bases read TGTGCCAGCACCCCCTCTGGGGATGGCTTCTACGAGCAGTACTTC. Its product reads: CASTPSGDGFYEQYF.